Detailed here is one T cell receptor beta chain. This clonotype was observed a few times. Its antigen is unknown. No base quality values were provided; no much bigger clone lies one nucleotide off. This sample stems from a study of T-cell memory formation after mild COVID-19 (dated by TCRdb to the early 2020s). As for the study more broadly: TCR sequence clusters from the two donors were largely donor specific. In a couple of donors, T-cell clones that expanded and contracted after mild COVID-19 were followed by sequencing TCRalpha and TCRbeta repertoires longitudinally. Two young, previously healthy adult volunteers, one female and one male, were included in the cohort.

Per the germline V gene, SGHTA is the CDR1 and FQGTGA is the CDR2. After removal of 5 bases from V and 9 bases from J, the junction retains 7 bases not matched to a gene. The CDR3 goes from the cysteine to the phenylalanine over 15 residues. Only the CDR3 DNA stays, 45 bases, in frame from base 1. This sample was sequenced with an Illumina NovaSeq 6000. TCRalpha and TCRbeta cDNA libraries were built by 5'RACE with constant-segment primers, adding sample barcodes and unique molecular identifiers. Trizol reagent was used to extract RNA from every sample. Libraries were amplified in two PCR steps, with a second sample barcode and Illumina TruSeq adapters added in the second step. Sequencing of libraries was performed on an Illumina NovaSeq with 2 x 150 bp paired-end reads. In the authors' own workflow: Reads were demultiplexed and collapsed into UMI-guided consensus sequences with migec v1.2.7. Using mixcr v2.1.11, the UMI consensuses were aligned to TRA and TRB V and J templates and assembled into clonotypes. A clonotype was counted as expanded or contracted only if both edgeR and NoisET called the change significant, with noise models trained on biological replicates. For edgeR calls, the cutoffs were a false discovery rate-adjusted p below 0.01 and a log2 fold-change threshold of 1. As an exploratory analysis of dynamics, max-normalized trajectories of the 1000 most abundant clonotypes were examined with PCA combined with hierarchical clustering. Separately sequenced CD4+ and CD8+ repertoires were used to assign a CD4 or CD8 phenotype to each responding clone. TCRdb reprocessed the public reads (quality trimming at Q25 with fastp, clone calling with MiXCR) and kept in-frame beta chains. Each CDR3 protein appears once, grouped with its most common genes and DNA. None of the V and J calls come from the authors' own analysis; TCRdb made them. Across this sample there are 350,000 or so distinct CDR3 sequences, with 20% to 25% seen only once. The top ten clones comprise around 12% of the sample.

PBMCs were isolated by Ficoll-Paque density gradient centrifugation. Findings and caveats that apply to the study as a whole: The study included only a couple of mild cases, and larger cohorts that include severe cases with pre-infection samples were judged to be necessary. Some responding clones were detected in pre-infection memory, which suggested that pre-existing cross-reactive memory T cells had joined the SARS-CoV-2 response. From day 15 to 85, contracting clones showed balanced CD4/CD8 phenotypes, whereas a second wave of clones that expanded from day 15 to 37 leaned towards CD4+. SARS-CoV-2 specificity was not confirmed for the second-wave clones peaking on day 37. Contracting CD4+ clones appeared mostly in the CM and EM memory subsets, whereas CD8+ clones were enriched in EMRA.

Source material: PBMCs or a T cell subset sorted from them (not recorded which). Recombination linked TRBV7-3 to TRBJ2-1, with 13 junctional bases fitting TRBD2. This receptor was obtained from an adult woman who had mild COVID-19 (a few samples of this study predate the infection). The sample titles of this study are shuffled in the database, so cell type and time point are left out; the donor was told from shared clones. The CDR3 loop reads CASSRGLAGSGEQFF. In nucleotide form, the sequence is TGTGCCAGCAGCCGGGGACTAGCGGGGAGCGGTGAGCAGTTCTTC.